Shown below are 2 T cell receptor beta chains from a single sample sequenced in a study of OX40 agonist ivuxolimab in advanced cancers. The assay was immunoSEQ multiplex PCR, and TCRdb's table has in-frame clones only and misses some. The repertoire holds about 70,000 clones, with around 84% as singletons. The sequenced sample was CD4+ or CD8+ T cells sorted from blood, obtained in a trial of the OX40 agonist ivuxolimab. All receptors derive from an adult with an advanced solid tumor such as melanoma, head and neck, liver or kidney cancer.

This clone was recorded many times. The chain has TRBV14 and TRBJ2-7; 9 bases align to TRBD1. The CDR3 totals 18 residues. The germline V gene has CDR1 SGHDN and CDR2 FVKESK. Germline trimming cut 0 bases from V and 5 bases from J; bases unmatched to any gene: 14. CDR3: CASSQDPLCRTGAHEQYV. DNA of the CDR3: TGTGCCAGCAGCCAAGATCCCCTGTGTAGGACAGGGGCGCACGAGCAGTACGTC.

The J gene is TRBJ2-5, the V gene TRBV6-5; D gene uncertain. This CDR3 region has 16 residues. Germline CDR1 and CDR2: MNHEY and SVGAGI. Deletions cut 0 bases from V and 5 bases from J, with 16 bases between. CDR3 residues: CASSYSNSPGVETQYF. The CDR3 bases are TGTGCCAGCAGTTACTCGAATTCCCCTGGGGTCGAGACCCAGTACTTC.